The clone carrying this T cell receptor (beta chain) was seen only once. The CDR3 contains 16 residues. CDR1 SGHRS and CDR2 YFSETQ come from the germline V gene. The germline V and J ends were trimmed by 0 bases and 3 bases, with 14 bases remaining between them. The data belong to a study of T cell changes during pregnancy in multiple sclerosis. Profiled with immunoSEQ multiplex PCR; TCRdb holds only in-frame clones, not every one. The sample shows fewer than 55,000 clones, around 92% of them seen only once. This rearrangement joins TRBV5-1 to TRBJ2-3; maybe TRBD1 (6 bases). The receptor was isolated from a female donor with multiple sclerosis, enrolled in a pregnancy study. The sequencing input was peripheral blood. The CDR3 loop reads CASSLETGTKTDTQYF. As DNA, the CDR3 is TGCGCCAGCAGCTTGGAGACAGGCACAAAAACAGATACGCAGTATTTT.